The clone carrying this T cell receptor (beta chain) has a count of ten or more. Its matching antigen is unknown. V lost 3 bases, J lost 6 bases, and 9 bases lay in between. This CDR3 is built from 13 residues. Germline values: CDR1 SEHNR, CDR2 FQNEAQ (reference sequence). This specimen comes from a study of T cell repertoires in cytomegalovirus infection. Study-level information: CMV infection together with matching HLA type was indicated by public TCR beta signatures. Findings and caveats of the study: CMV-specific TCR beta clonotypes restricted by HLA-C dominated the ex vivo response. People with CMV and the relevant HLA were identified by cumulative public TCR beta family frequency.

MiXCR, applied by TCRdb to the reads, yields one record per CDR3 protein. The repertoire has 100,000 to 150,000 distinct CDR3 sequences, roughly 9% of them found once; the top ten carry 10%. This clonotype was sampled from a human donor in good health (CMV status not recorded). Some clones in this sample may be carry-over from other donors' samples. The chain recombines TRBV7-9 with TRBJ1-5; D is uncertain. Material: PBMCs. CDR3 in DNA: TGTGCCAGCAGCTTTCAAGATCGTCAGCCCCAGCATTTT. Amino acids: CASSFQDRQPQHF. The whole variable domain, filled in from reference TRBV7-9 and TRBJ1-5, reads DTGVSQNPRHKITKRGQNVTFRCDPISEHNRLYWYRQTLGQGPEFLTYFQNEAQLEKSRLLSDRFSAERPKGSFSTLEIQRTEQGDSAMYLCASSFQDRQPQHFGDGTRLSIL.